This TCR beta chain was retrieved from a study of blood T cells in healthy people across ages. Study-level background: Using template switching, researchers captured about one barcoded beta molecule for each two T cells.

The sample holds a few counts of this clonotype. J was trimmed by 0 bases and V by 6 bases; bases with no gene match: 6. The CDR3 runs to 15 residues. The V gene's germline CDR1 is LGHNA and CDR2 YSLEER. With a J-beta primer mix and a sample-barcoded 5' primer, a second PCR ran about 7 to 12 cycles. TCRdb processed the 5' RACE reads anew with MiXCR; each CDR3 protein has one entry. Of 1.5 million to 2 million distinct CDR3 sequences detected, approximately 39% appear once; the ten largest clones hold 23%. This sequence joins TRBV4-3 and TRBJ2-3; 7 bases are shared with TRBD2. The TCR comes from a human donor in good health. Specimen: blood. CDR3 region: CASRRGDGSTDTQYF. In DNA, the CDR3 is TGCGCCAGCAGACGGGGGGACGGTAGCACAGATACGCAGTATTTT.